This T cell receptor beta chain was retrieved from a study of early stage breast cancer tumors (dated by TCRdb to 2017 to 2019). General notes on the study: Of the roughly 17 invasive breast tumors, roughly eleven were found to be estrogen receptor-positive, progesterone receptor-positive and HER2-negative. The samples as a whole yielded under 3,500,000 detected templates, corresponding to about a million unique clonotypes. About 65% of the 12 ER+/PR+/HER2- tumors were invasive ductal carcinomas, while the other four were invasive lobular carcinomas. On average, each sample got roughly 9.7-fold read coverage. Points the paper makes about the study in general: Enriched TCRB sequences shared across patients were mostly commonly generated sequences, unlikely to play an important role in the tumor microenvironment. Around 2.5-fold higher T cell density and higher clonality were observed in tumors than in adjacent normal breast tissue. Repertoires from blood resembled normal breast more closely than tumor, and using blood as a reference for each tissue separated tumor from normal in about 85% of the 16 patients. Sequencing bulk genomic DNA from unsorted cells could not capture chain pairing or functional markers like CD4, CD8 and FOXP3. The small cohort size prevented analysis by tumor subtype.

The study profiled bulk TCR beta-chain repertoires in matched peripheral blood, tumor and adjacent normal breast tissue taken from around 15 patients with early-stage breast cancer. Before surgery, 5-10 mL of whole blood was collected into EDTA tubes and then processed within 2 hours. Ficoll-Paque centrifugation in SepMate-50 tubes was used to isolate peripheral blood mononuclear cells. PBMCs were cryopreserved in aliquots of roughly 1.9 to 4 million cells in roughly 90% FBS with about 10% DMSO and kept in liquid nitrogen. The Qiagen AllPrep DNA/RNA Mini kit was used to extract genomic DNA. Each sample was amplified in two independent genomic DNA replicates, using about 0.52 ug for blood and about 1.5 ug for tumor or normal breast. Following the manufacturer's instructions, the ImmunoSeq Intro kit was used to carry out TCRB sequencing on genomic DNA. Multiplex PCR was run for around 30 cycles using proprietary primers and spike-in control sequences for absolute quantification. Single-end 150-bp reads were used to sequence an 87-bp fragment spanning the CDR3 and the flanking V and J genes. Seven samples, each with two replicates, were multiplexed per lane of an Illumina MiSeq using version 3.0 chemistry. In the original analysis: The vendor's proprietary pipeline processed the raw data and merged both replicates into a single result for each sample. To define clonotypes, the study grouped productive rearrangements that shared the V-gene family, CDR3 amino acid sequence and J-gene segment. To compute clonality, the normalized Shannon entropy (Pielou evenness) of TCRB abundances was subtracted from 1. To estimate T cell density, the total number of templates was divided by the number of input cells, which was inferred from the amount of DNA input. Recon with default parameters was used to estimate total repertoire diversity and clonality. Clonotypes with over 0.1% abundance in tumor and at least 32-fold higher abundance in tumor than in normal breast were defined as tumor-enriched. TCRdb provides this immuneACCESS table in a form limited to in-frame rearrangements. Some clones are lacking; in checked studies, under half of them reflect an unresolved V gene, and why the rest are absent is not known. V, J and clone size reflect that table, while D and trimming were determined from the DNA. The sample table holds fewer than 70,000 clones, of which 65% to 85% were seen once. Jointly, the top ten make up 4.7% of the sample.

From cysteine to phenylalanine, the CDR3 is 14 amino acids long. Only CDR3 DNA is held: 42 bases, read in frame from base 1. According to the germline V gene (reference sequence), CDR1 reads LNHDA and CDR2 reads SQIVND. V gives up 3 bases and J gives up 1 base, and the segment between their germline ends measures 9 bases. As for this clone: Its antigen is currently not known. No base-level quality is on record; no much larger clone is a single base apart.

The receptor was isolated from a person aged 35 to 50 with breast cancer. This chain joins TRBV19 to TRBJ1-1; the D gene is unclear. Sequenced material: blood. In nucleotide form, the sequence is TGTGCCAGTAGTATCGCAGGAGCGAACACTGAAGCTTTCTTT. It encodes CASSIAGANTEAFF. The full variable domain, with segments outside the CDR3 supplied by the reference TRBV19 and TRBJ1-1 proteins, appears as DGGITQSPKYLFRKEGQNVTLSCEQNLNHDAMYWYRQDPGQGLRLIYYSQIVNDFQKGDIAEGYSVSREKKESFPLTVTSAQKNPTAFYLCASSIAGANTEAFFGQGTRLTVV.